The sequence of this T cell receptor (beta chain) was determined in a study of blood T cell repertoires in COVID-19. This CDR3 spans 12 amino acids. V lost 8 bases and J lost 4; bases outside the gene matches: 4. In the authors' methods: For nucleated cells, counts were estimated from reference gene primer amplification. Repertoires were generated with immunoSEQ multiplex PCR, while TCRdb's copy carries only in-frame clones and drops some. From that table come the V and J calls and clone size; the DNA was used to work out D and trimming. The sample gives around 40,000 clones, about 85% of which show up once; roughly 13% is in the top ten.

The origin of this receptor is a human donor in a cohort sampled during active COVID-19. The specimen sequenced was peripheral blood. The chain uses TRBV12-3 or TRBV12-4 and TRBJ1-2; TRBD1 agrees at 7 bases. CDR3 bases: TGTGCCAGCGAAGCAGGGGGCTATGGCTACACCTTC. Translated: CASEAGGYGYTF.